This T cell receptor beta chain was captured by sequencing in a study of tumor and adjacent non-tumor tissue in lung cancer. Overall study findings and caveats: Normal lung showed higher cumulative top 100 clone frequency than tumor.

No cell sorting was done before RNA was extracted from the tissue. Three rounds of nested PCR, following a modified ARM-PCR protocol, produced the TCRbeta library. TCRdb fed the multiplex PCR reads into MiXCR, producing one record per CDR3 protein. The table includes approximately 130,000 distinct CDR3 sequences, approximately 71% detected once. About this clonotype itself: Its specificity is unknown. The junction does not match germline at one end; this may be a read error.

The germline gives CDR1 LGHNA, CDR2 YSLEER. The CDR3 has 13 amino acids. The source is a man aged 30-40 years with non-small cell lung cancer. Sample: lung tumor tissue. The chain links TRBV4-3 to TRBJ2-1; weak D call: TRBD1 (6 bases). The CDR3 here is CASSQGQLDEKFF. The CDR3 DNA reads as TGTGCCAGCAGCCAGGGACAACTTGATGAGAAGTTCTTC.